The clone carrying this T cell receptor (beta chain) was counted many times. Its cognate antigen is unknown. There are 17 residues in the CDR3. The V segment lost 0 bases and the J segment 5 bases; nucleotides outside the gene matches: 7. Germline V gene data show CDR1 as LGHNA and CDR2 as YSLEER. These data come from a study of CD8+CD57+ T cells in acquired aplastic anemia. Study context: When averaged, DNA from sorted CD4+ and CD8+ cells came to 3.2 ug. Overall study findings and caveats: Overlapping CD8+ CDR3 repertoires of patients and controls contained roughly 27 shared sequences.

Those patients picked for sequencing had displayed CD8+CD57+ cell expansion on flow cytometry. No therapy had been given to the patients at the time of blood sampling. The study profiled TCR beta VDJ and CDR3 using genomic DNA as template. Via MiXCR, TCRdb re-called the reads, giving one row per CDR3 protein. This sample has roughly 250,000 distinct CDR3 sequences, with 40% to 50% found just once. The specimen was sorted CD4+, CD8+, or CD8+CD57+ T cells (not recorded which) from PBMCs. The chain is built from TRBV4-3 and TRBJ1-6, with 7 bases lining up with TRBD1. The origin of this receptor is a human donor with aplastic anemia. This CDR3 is CASSQDEQGWNNSPLHF. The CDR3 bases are TGCGCCAGCAGCCAAGATGAACAGGGGTGGAATAATTCACCCCTCCACTTT.